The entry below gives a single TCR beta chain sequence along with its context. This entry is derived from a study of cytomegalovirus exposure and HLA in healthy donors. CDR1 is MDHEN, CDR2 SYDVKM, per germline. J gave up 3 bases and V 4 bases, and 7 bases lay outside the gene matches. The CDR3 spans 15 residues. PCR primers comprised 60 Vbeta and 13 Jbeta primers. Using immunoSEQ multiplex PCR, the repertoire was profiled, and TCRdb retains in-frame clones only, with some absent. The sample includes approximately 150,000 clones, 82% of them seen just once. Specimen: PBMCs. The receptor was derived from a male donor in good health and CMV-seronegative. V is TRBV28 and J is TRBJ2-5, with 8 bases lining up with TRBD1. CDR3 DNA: TGTGCCAGCAGTTCCCGGAACAGGGGGGAAGAGACCCAGTACTTC. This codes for CASSSRNRGEETQYF.